The entry below describes one T cell receptor (beta chain). Antigen specificity is unknown. These data originate in a study of CD8+ T cells in alopecia areata. General observations from the study: Lesional tissue from the scalp (especially in alopecia totalis/universalis) showed higher clonality than normal scalp. Scalp samples also yield sequences of resident alphabeta T cells from normal skin.

This CDR3 contains 14 residues. Germline V gene data show CDR1 as SNHLY and CDR2 as FYNNEI. V dropped 8 bases and J dropped 5 bases, with 13 bases sitting between them. After isolation, RNA underwent reverse transcription to generate cDNA as the sequencing template. Assay: immunoSEQ multiplex PCR; the TCRdb copy retains only in-frame clones and omits some. The sample lists 200,000 to 250,000 clones, 65% to 70% occurring once. Those with alopecia areata gave lesional scalp punch biopsies and peripheral blood. V is TRBV2 and J is TRBJ1-6, with D tentatively TRBD1 (5 bases). The sequencing here drew on CD4+ T cells sorted from blood, taken at week 0. The clonotype comes from a human donor with alopecia areata. CDR3 coding DNA: TGTGCCAGCGGGACTCCCCTTAATAATTCACCCCTCCACTTT. Translated, it gives CASGTPLNNSPLHF.